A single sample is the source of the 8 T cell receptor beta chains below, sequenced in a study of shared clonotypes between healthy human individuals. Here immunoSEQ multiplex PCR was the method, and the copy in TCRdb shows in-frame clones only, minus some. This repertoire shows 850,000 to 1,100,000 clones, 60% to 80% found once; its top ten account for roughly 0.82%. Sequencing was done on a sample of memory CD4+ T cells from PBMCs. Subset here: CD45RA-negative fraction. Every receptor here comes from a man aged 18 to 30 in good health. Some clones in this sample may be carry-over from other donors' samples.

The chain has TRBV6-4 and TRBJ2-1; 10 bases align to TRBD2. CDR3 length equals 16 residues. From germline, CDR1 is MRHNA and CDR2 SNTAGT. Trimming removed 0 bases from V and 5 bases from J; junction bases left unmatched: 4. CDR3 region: CASSDSMLAGDNEQFF. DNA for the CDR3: TGTGCCAGCAGTGACTCGATGCTAGCGGGAGACAATGAGCAGTTCTTC.

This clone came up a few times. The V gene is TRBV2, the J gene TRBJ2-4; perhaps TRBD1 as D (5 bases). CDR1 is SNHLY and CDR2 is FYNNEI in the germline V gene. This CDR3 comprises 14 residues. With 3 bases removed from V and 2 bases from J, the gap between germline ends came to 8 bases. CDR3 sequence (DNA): TGTGCCAGCAGTGAGGGGCGGACCAAAAACATTCAGTACTTC. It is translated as CASSEGRTKNIQYF.

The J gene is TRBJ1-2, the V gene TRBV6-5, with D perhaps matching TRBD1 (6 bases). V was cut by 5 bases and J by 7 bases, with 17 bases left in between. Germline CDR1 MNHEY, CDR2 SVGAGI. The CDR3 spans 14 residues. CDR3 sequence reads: CASSRPKGGIGYTF. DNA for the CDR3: TGTGCCAGCAGTCGCCCCAAGGGGGGCATTGGCTACACCTTC.

CDR3 sequence reads: CASSPPGTRVGEKLFF. CDR3 coding DNA: TGTGCCAGCAGCCCCCCCGGGACCCGTGTAGGTGAAAAACTGTTTTTT. J is TRBJ1-4 and V is TRBV7-9; possible D gene TRBD1, 5 bases. V was shortened by 5 bases and J by 7 bases, with 20 bases between the two germline ends. Germline CDR1 and CDR2: SEHNR and FQNEAQ (reference sequence). The CDR3 is 16 residues long.

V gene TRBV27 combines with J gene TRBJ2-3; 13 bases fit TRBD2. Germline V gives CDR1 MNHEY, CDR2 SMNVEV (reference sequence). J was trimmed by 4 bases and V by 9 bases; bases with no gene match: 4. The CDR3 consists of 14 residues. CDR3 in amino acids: CASTTSGRSDTQYF. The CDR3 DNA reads TGTGCCAGTACGACTAGCGGGAGGTCAGATACGCAGTATTTT.

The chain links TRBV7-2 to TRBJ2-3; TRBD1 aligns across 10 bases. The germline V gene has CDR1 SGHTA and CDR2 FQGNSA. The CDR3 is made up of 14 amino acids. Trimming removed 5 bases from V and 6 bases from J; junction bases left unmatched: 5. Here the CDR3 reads CASSLGQGMDTQYF. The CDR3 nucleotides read TGTGCCAGCAGCCTGGGACAGGGGATGGATACGCAGTATTTT.

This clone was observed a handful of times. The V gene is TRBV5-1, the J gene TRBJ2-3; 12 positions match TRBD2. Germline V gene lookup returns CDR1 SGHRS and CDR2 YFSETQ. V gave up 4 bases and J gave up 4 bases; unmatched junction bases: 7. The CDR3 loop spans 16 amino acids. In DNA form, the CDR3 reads TGCGCCAGCAGCGGTGGGACTAGCGGGTCCCCAGATACGCAGTATTTT. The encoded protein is CASSGGTSGSPDTQYF. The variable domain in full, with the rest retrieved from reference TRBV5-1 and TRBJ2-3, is KAGVTQTPRYLIKTRGQQVTLSCSPISGHRSVSWYQQTPGQGLQFLFEYFSETQRNKGNFPGRFSGRQFSNSRSEMNVSTLELGDSALYLCASSGGTSGSPDTQYFGPGTRLTVL.

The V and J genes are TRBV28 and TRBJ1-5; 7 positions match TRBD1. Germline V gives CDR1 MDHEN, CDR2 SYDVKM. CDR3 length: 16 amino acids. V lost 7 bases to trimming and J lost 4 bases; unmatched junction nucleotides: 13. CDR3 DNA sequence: TGTGCCAGCAAGGGCAAACAGGGGAGGATGAATCAGCCCCAGCATTTT. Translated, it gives CASKGKQGRMNQPQHF.